The next 29 T cell receptor beta chains were all read from a single sample in a study of response to subunit inactivated influenza vaccine. TCRdb itself ran the RT-PCR reads through MiXCR, one entry per CDR3 protein. The profile shows around 760,000 distinct CDR3 sequences, more than 11% of them singletons. The sequencing used PBMCs from blood, collected roughly 15 days before vaccination. Source of these receptors: a man over 45 who received an inactivated influenza vaccine.

This clonotype was picked up many times. The V and J genes are TRBV24-1 and TRBJ2-3; D tentatively reads TRBD1 or TRBD2 (7 bases each). Germline V gives CDR1 KGHDR, CDR2 SFDVKD. V lost 5 bases and J lost 3, with 11 bases in between. The CDR3 runs to 14 residues. CDR3 nucleotide sequence: TGTGCCACCAGTGGACAGGGAGGGACAGATACGCAGTATTTT. Its translation is CATSGQGGTDTQYF.

This chain connects TRBV6-2 or TRBV6-3 to TRBJ1-5; 10 positions agree with TRBD1. Looked up from germline, CDR1 is MNHEY and CDR2 is SVGEGT. The CDR3 consists of 15 residues. After removal of 6 bases from V and 3 bases from J, the junction contained 5 bases not matched to a gene. This CDR3 reads CASRRGQGYNQPQHF. The CDR3 coding sequence is TGTGCCAGCAGGCGGGGACAGGGGTACAATCAGCCCCAGCATTTT.

This clonotype occurred a few times. The chain recombines TRBV3-1 with TRBJ1-2, with D maybe TRBD1 (6 bases). Germline-derived CDR1 and CDR2 are LGHDT and YNNKEL (reference sequence). CDR3 length: 12 amino acids. Trimming took off 4 bases at V and 7 bases at J, with 10 bases between the two ends. DNA for the CDR3: TGTGCCAGCAGCCTCGGGACATCTGGCTACACCTTC. Its protein product is CASSLGTSGYTF.

This clonotype has a handful of counts. The J gene is TRBJ1-2, the V gene TRBV7-9, with D maybe TRBD1 (6 bases). CDR3 length: 16 amino acids. V was cut by 5 bases and J by 1 base, with 17 bases left in between. Looked up from germline, CDR1 is SEHNR and CDR2 is FQNEAQ (reference sequence). CDR3 nucleotides: TGTGCCAGCAGCGTACTACAGGGAACGAATAACTATGGCTACACCTTC. This encodes CASSVLQGTNNYGYTF.

This clonotype appeared a few times. This chain connects TRBV20-1 to TRBJ2-1; 7 bases agree with TRBD2. Germline V lookup: CDR1 DFQATT, CDR2 SNEGSKA (reference sequence). Germline trimming cut 2 bases from V and 3 bases from J; bases unmatched to any gene: 7. The CDR3 is made up of 15 amino acids. The CDR3 DNA follows: TGCAGTGCTAGACCGGTAAGGGACTACTACAATGAGCAGTTCTTC. This encodes CSARPVRDYYNEQFF.

The genes are TRBV20-1 and TRBJ2-3; TRBD2 matches 8 bases. CDR3 length: 14 residues. Germline V CDR1 and CDR2: DFQATT, SNEGSKA (reference sequence). In DNA, the CDR3 is TGCAGCCCTGCGGGGGGCCTCAGCACAGATACGCAGTATTTT. Translated: CSPAGGLSTDTQYF.

This clonotype has more than one count but fewer than ten. The V and J genes are TRBV5-1 and TRBJ2-2; unclear D gene. This CDR3 has 13 residues. V dropped 3 bases and J dropped 7 bases, with 10 bases sitting between them. In germline, CDR1 is SGHRS, CDR2 YFSETQ. The CDR3 reads CASSSNMGGELFF. The CDR3 bases are TGCGCCAGCAGCTCAAACATGGGCGGGGAGCTGTTTTTT.

This chain links TRBV27 with TRBJ2-2; D is perhaps TRBD2 (6 bases). This CDR3 has 14 amino acids. Per the germline V gene, CDR1 is MNHEY and CDR2 is SMNVEV (reference sequence). Trimming took 7 bases from V and 4 from J, leaving 13 bases between them. As DNA, the CDR3 is TGTGCCAGCAAAAGGGACTTTTCCACCGGGGAGCTGTTTTTT. This encodes CASKRDFSTGELFF.

V usage is TRBV6-1 and J usage is TRBJ1-1, with a tentative D call TRBD1 (5 bases). V was trimmed by 6 bases and J by 1 base, leaving 15 bases between them. This CDR3 comprises 15 residues. Per germline, CDR1 MNHNS and CDR2 SASEGT. CDR3 residues: CASSPWGRPNTEAFF. The CDR3 region has the DNA TGTGCCAGCAGCCCGTGGGGGAGACCGAACACTGAAGCTTTCTTT.

V and J are TRBV20-1 and TRBJ2-7; TRBD1 is a possible D gene (6 bases). The germline V gene has CDR1 DFQATT and CDR2 SNEGSKA (reference sequence). Trimming stripped 1 base from V and 8 bases from J, with 15 bases between. CDR3 length equals 13 residues. The CDR3 region has the DNA TGCAGTGCTAGAGGGGACACCCGCGGCAAGCAGTACTTC. Translating it yields CSARGDTRGKQYF.

This clonotype has only a few counts. The rearrangement joins TRBV5-1 to TRBJ2-1; tentative D call: TRBD2 (5 bases). Trimming took off 1 base at V and 7 bases at J, with 12 bases between the two ends. The CDR3 sequence is 14 residues long. From germline, CDR1 is SGHRS and CDR2 YFSETQ. The CDR3 region has the DNA TGCGCCAGCAGCTTGCACTCCGGGGATAATGAGCAGTTCTTC. Translation: CASSLHSGDNEQFF. The full variable domain, with the rest looked up from reference TRBV5-1 and TRBJ2-1, is KAGVTQTPRYLIKTRGQQVTLSCSPISGHRSVSWYQQTPGQGLQFLFEYFSETQRNKGNFPGRFSGRQFSNSRSEMNVSTLELGDSALYLCASSLHSGDNEQFFGPGTRLTVL.

The sample holds many counts of this clonotype. The V and J genes are TRBV27 and TRBJ1-1; D unresolved. V lost 0 bases and J lost 4, with 9 bases in between. The CDR3 is 14 residues long. Germline CDR1 is MNHEY and CDR2 is SMNVEV (reference sequence). CDR3 region: CASSLSHRGTEAFF. The CDR3 bases are TGTGCCAGCAGTTTATCTCACCGGGGCACTGAAGCTTTCTTT.

V and J are TRBV18 and TRBJ2-2, with TRBD2 matching over 8 bases. This CDR3 has 16 amino acids. The germline gives CDR1 KGHSH, CDR2 LQKENI. Unmatched junction bases numbered 9, after V lost 3 bases and J lost 6 bases. This chain's CDR3 is CASSPPAGGFAGELFF. CDR3 sequence (DNA): TGTGCCAGCTCACCCCCCGCGGGGGGCTTTGCCGGGGAGCTGTTTTTT.

The chain joins TRBV29-1 to TRBJ2-3; no clear D. Germline CDR1 reads SQVTM; CDR2 reads ANQGSEA. The length of the CDR3 is 12 residues. The V and J ends lost 6 bases and 4 bases respectively, with 11 bases between them. The CDR3 loop reads CSVRPRADTQYF. The CDR3 DNA reads TGCAGCGTGAGGCCCCGTGCAGATACGCAGTATTTT.

This clonotype was found many times. The chain employs TRBV25-1 and TRBJ2-1; a weak D match, TRBD2 (7 bases). Germline V gives CDR1 MGHDK, CDR2 SYGVNS. The CDR3 has 15 residues. V dropped 6 bases and J dropped 4 bases, with 16 bases sitting between them. DNA of the CDR3: TGTGCCAGCAGGGGGGGGGGGGCAAGGTACAATGAGCAGTTCTTC. Translated: CASRGGGARYNEQFF.

This clonotype was seen repeatedly, ten times or more. The DNA is omitted, as the CDR3 cannot be located on it reliably, and the CDR3 follows TCRdb's listing. This chain links TRBV12-3 or TRBV12-4 with TRBJ1-2; TRBD1, the table's D call, was not compared with the DNA. The CDR3 sequence runs 14 residues, both termini included. The CDR3 here is CASSFVGQGARSTF.

J is TRBJ1-1 and V is TRBV9; D ambiguous. Germline V CDR1 and CDR2: SGDLS, YYNGEE. V lost 4 bases and J lost 5, with 12 bases in between. The CDR3 is made up of 13 amino acids. The CDR3 sequence is CASSPPGGTEAFF. The CDR3 DNA follows: TGTGCCAGCAGCCCCCCAGGCGGGACTGAAGCTTTCTTT.

V is TRBV5-1 and J is TRBJ2-5, with D maybe TRBD1 (6 bases). Between the trimmed V and J ends, which lost 0 bases and 1 base, there was a span of 13 bases. The CDR3 length is 16 residues. CDR1 is SGHRS, CDR2 YFSETQ, per germline. The CDR3 DNA reads TGCGCCAGCAGCTTGGGTCTTCAGGGGATCCAAGAGACCCAGTACTTC. As protein: CASSLGLQGIQETQYF.

The gene calls are TRBV5-1 and TRBJ2-4; perhaps TRBD2 as D (6 bases). Trimming removed 4 bases at V and 2 bases at J, with 10 bases between. The CDR3 totals 14 residues. Germline lookup yields CDR1 SGHRS and CDR2 YFSETQ. The CDR3 region is CASSVSGTKNIQYF. CDR3 DNA sequence: TGCGCCAGCAGCGTTAGCGGTACCAAAAACATTCAGTACTTC. Filled out from reference TRBV5-1 and TRBJ2-4, the complete variable domain reads KAGVTQTPRYLIKTRGQQVTLSCSPISGHRSVSWYQQTPGQGLQFLFEYFSETQRNKGNFPGRFSGRQFSNSRSEMNVSTLELGDSALYLCASSVSGTKNIQYFGAGTRLSVL.

The J gene is TRBJ1-1, the V gene TRBV2; D unclear. The V gene lost 4 bases and the J gene lost 3 bases, with 9 bases spanning the gap. The CDR3 has 13 amino acids. Germline CDR1 and CDR2: SNHLY and FYNNEI. The DNA of the CDR3 is TGTGCCAGCAGTGGAGGGTCGGACACTGAAGCTTTCTTT. Residues: CASSGGSDTEAFF. The complete variable domain, with remaining parts taken from reference TRBV2 and TRBJ1-1, reads EPEVTQTPSHQVTQMGQEVILRCVPISNHLYFYWYRQILGQKVEFLVSFYNNEISEKSEIFDDQFSVERPDGSNFTLKIRSTKLEDSAMYFCASSGGSDTEAFFGQGTRLTVV.

This clonotype was recorded a few times. The chain is built from TRBV19 and TRBJ2-3, with 10 positions matching TRBD1. This CDR3 is built from 16 residues. J lost 3 bases, V lost 0 bases, and 3 bases had no gene match. Germline loops: CDR1 LNHDA, CDR2 SQIVND (reference sequence). DNA for the CDR3: TGTGCCAGTAGTATAGAAGACAGGGGGCTAACAGATACGCAGTATTTT. It translates to CASSIEDRGLTDTQYF.

This chain joins TRBV6-2 or TRBV6-3 and TRBJ2-7; 9 bases are a match to TRBD1. Germline V CDR1 and CDR2: MNHEY, SVGEGT. This CDR3 is 17 amino acids long. V shed 4 bases, J shed 3 bases, and the junction held 13 bases outside the gene matches. CDR3 DNA sequence: TGTGCCAGCAGTTCTTTAAAACAGGGGGCTAAATTCTACGAGCAGTACTTC. It encodes CASSSLKQGAKFYEQYF.

The sample holds many counts of this clonotype. This sequence joins TRBV10-3 and TRBJ2-1; 7 bases map to TRBD2. The CDR3 extends over 14 amino acids. V was pared by 5 bases and J by 7 bases, with 8 bases of the junction left unmatched. Germline V lookup: CDR1 ENHRY, CDR2 SYGVKD. CDR3: CAISPRGSNNEQFF. The CDR3 DNA sequence: TGTGCCATCAGTCCGCGCGGGAGTAATAATGAGCAGTTCTTC.

The CDR3 DNA follows: TGTGCCAGCAGTTTAGGGGCTAGCGGAGGAGGGACCCAGTACTTC. Its protein is CASSLGASGGGTQYF. J is TRBJ2-5 and V is TRBV28; TRBD2 aligns across 7 bases. Unmatched junction bases numbered 10, after V lost 2 bases and J lost 7 bases. Per germline, CDR1 MDHEN and CDR2 SYDVKM. The CDR3 covers 15 residues.

There are a few counts of this clonotype. The chain joins TRBV7-8 to TRBJ1-5; TRBD1 matches at 8 bases. The CDR3 contains 20 residues. The V and J ends lost 2 bases and 1 base, in that order; junction bases with no gene match: 16. Germline-derived CDR1 and CDR2 are SGHVS and FQNEAQ. CDR3 nucleotide sequence: TGTGCCAGCAGCTTATTCAGGAGGTGGACAGGGCGAGTCAGCAATCAGCCCCAGCATTTT. Translation: CASSLFRRWTGRVSNQPQHF.

This clonotype was seen many times. The chain carries TRBV9 and TRBJ2-1; TRBD1 agrees at 10 bases. V lost 7 bases, J lost 10 bases, and 8 bases stayed unmatched. CDR3 length: 13 amino acids. CDR1 is SGDLS, CDR2 YYNGEE, per germline. The CDR3: CASGRQGAGEQFF. CDR3 DNA: TGTGCCAGCGGCCGACAGGGGGCGGGAGAGCAGTTCTTC.

This clonotype was counted many times. The rearrangement joins TRBV20-1 to TRBJ2-5; unclear D gene. Germline CDR1 reads DFQATT; CDR2 reads SNEGSKA (reference sequence). V was pared by 1 base and J by 5 bases, with 14 bases between. The CDR3 consists of 14 residues. The CDR3 sequence: CSARVSVGRETQYF. As DNA, the CDR3 is TGCAGTGCTAGAGTCTCCGTCGGGCGGGAGACCCAGTACTTC.

This clonotype was recorded a few times. J is TRBJ2-7 and V is TRBV4-2; 11 bases align to TRBD2. The V gene's germline CDR1 is LGHNA and CDR2 YNFKEQ. V was clipped by 1 base and J by 6 bases; unmatched bases: 5. This CDR3 has 15 residues. This chain's CDR3 is CASSQVTSGSGEQYF. The CDR3 nucleotides read TGTGCCAGCAGCCAAGTCACTAGCGGGAGTGGCGAGCAGTACTTC.

This clonotype has just a few counts. This chain connects TRBV5-1 to TRBJ2-2; 11 bases are a match to TRBD1. CDR3 size: 16 residues. The germline V gene encodes CDR1 SGHRS and CDR2 YFSETQ. With V trimmed by 4 bases and J by 3 bases, 5 bases remained unmatched. The CDR3 region is CASSLRDRGYTGELFF. DNA for the CDR3: TGCGCCAGCAGCCTGCGGGACAGGGGGTACACCGGGGAGCTGTTTTTT.